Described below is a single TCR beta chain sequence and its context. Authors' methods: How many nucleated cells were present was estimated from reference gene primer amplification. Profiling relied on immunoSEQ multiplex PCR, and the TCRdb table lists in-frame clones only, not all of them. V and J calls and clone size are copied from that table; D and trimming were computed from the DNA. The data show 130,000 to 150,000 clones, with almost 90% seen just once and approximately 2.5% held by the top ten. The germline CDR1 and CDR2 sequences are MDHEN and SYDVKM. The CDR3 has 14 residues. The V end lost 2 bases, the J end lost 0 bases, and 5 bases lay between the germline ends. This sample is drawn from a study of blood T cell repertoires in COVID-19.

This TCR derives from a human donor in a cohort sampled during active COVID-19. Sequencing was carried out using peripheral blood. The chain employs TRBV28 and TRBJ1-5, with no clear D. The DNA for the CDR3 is TGTGCCAGCAGTTTAAGCCTTAGCAATCAGCCCCAGCATTTT. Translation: CASSLSLSNQPQHF.